These 8 T cell receptor beta chains share one sample of origin, sequenced in a study of cytomegalovirus exposure and HLA in healthy donors. The repertoire was sequenced with immunoSEQ multiplex PCR; TCRdb's copy has only in-frame clones and lacks some. The table records roughly 60,000 clones, just under 95% of them present only once. Sequenced: PBMCs. The source is a man younger than 35 in good health and CMV-seronegative.

V is TRBV12-5 and J is TRBJ1-2; TRBD1 matches 8 bases. Trimming cost V 3 bases and J 4 bases; bases outside gene matches: 4. The CDR3 covers 14 residues. Looked up from germline, CDR1 is LGHNT and CDR2 is FRNRAP. The DNA of the CDR3 is TGTGCTAGTGGTTTTCAGGGGGCCTCCTATGGCTACACCTTC. Translated: CASGFQGASYGYTF.

This chain links TRBV6-1 with TRBJ2-1; 10 nucleotides line up with TRBD2. J gave up 12 bases and V 0 bases, and 14 bases lay outside the gene matches. The CDR3 loop spans 17 amino acids. CDR1 is MNHNS and CDR2 is SASEGT in the germline V gene. The CDR3 here is CASSEAVWLAGDPRQFF. The CDR3 DNA reads as TGTGCCAGCAGTGAAGCGGTTTGGCTAGCGGGAGACCCGCGGCAGTTCTTC.

The chain couples TRBV4-1 to TRBJ2-7; no firm D call. Germline CDR1 MGHRA, CDR2 YSYEKL. V was clipped by 1 base and J by 3 bases, with 7 bases between them. The CDR3 has 13 residues. CDR3: CASSQAAGYEQYF. CDR3 DNA sequence: TGCGCCAGCAGCCAAGCGGCAGGCTACGAGCAGTACTTC.

The chain recombines TRBV27 with TRBJ2-7; 7 nucleotides match TRBD1. Trimming took 0 bases from V and 4 from J; bases not matched to a gene: 9. Germline V lookup: CDR1 MNHEY, CDR2 SMNVEV (reference sequence). The CDR3 covers 16 residues. This chain's CDR3 is CASSLSVGTVGYEQYF. For the CDR3, the DNA is TGTGCCAGCAGTTTATCGGTTGGGACAGTCGGATACGAGCAGTACTTC.

The chain couples TRBV5-4 to TRBJ1-2, with a weak D call TRBD1 (5 bases). Between the trimmed V and J ends, which lost 5 bases and 1 base, there was a span of 15 bases. The CDR3 has 15 residues. From germline, CDR1 is SGHNT and CDR2 YYREEE (reference sequence). DNA of the CDR3: TGTGCCAGCAGTCGTGATACTGACAGTAACTATGGCTACACCTTC. This gives the protein CASSRDTDSNYGYTF.

This chain uses TRBV7-2 with TRBJ2-7; 10 bases match TRBD1. The CDR3 covers 15 residues. Losses at the gene ends were 1 base for V and 5 bases for J; bases not matched to a gene: 5. Germline V gene lookup returns CDR1 SGHTA and CDR2 FQGNSA. CDR3 nucleotides: TGTGCCAGCAGCTTAGAAGACAGGGGGCTGCACGAGCAGTACTTC. Its translation is CASSLEDRGLHEQYF.

This chain uses TRBV20-1 with TRBJ2-5; no firm D call. This CDR3 comprises 11 residues. Germline CDR1 reads DFQATT; CDR2 reads SNEGSKA (reference sequence). V dropped 4 bases and J dropped 5 bases, with 8 bases sitting between them. The CDR3 here is CSATLLETQYF. CDR3 coding DNA: TGCAGTGCTACCCTTTTGGAGACCCAGTACTTC.

The chain employs TRBV6-4 and TRBJ2-3, with 7 bases lining up with TRBD1. The CDR3 loop spans 14 amino acids. Germline V gene sequence: CDR1 MRHNA, CDR2 SNTAGT. J was trimmed by 1 base and V by 8 bases; bases with no gene match: 6. The CDR3 nucleotides read TGTGCCAGCTCCGAAGGGGGCGGCACAGATACGCAGTATTTT. Protein sequence: CASSEGGGTDTQYF.